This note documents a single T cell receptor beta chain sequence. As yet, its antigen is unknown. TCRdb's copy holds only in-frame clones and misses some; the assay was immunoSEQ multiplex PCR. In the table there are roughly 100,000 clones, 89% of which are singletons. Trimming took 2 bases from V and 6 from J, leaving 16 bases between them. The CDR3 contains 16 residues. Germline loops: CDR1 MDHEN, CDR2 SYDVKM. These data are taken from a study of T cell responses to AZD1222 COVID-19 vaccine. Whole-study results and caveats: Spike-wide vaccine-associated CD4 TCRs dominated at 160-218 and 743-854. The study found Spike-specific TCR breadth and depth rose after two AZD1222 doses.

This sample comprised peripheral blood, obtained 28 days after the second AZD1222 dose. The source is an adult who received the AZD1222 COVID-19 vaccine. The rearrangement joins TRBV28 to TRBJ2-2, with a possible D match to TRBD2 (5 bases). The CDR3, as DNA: TGTGCCAGCAGTTTACGCCTTGGACTCCAGGCCGGGGAGCTGTTTTTT. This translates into CASSLRLGLQAGELFF. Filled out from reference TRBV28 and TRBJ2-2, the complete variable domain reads DVKVTQSSRYLVKRTGEKVFLECVQDMDHENMFWYRQDPGLGLRLIYFSYDVKMKEKGDIPEGYSVSREKKERFSLILESASTNQTSMYLCASSLRLGLQAGELFFGEGSRLTVL.